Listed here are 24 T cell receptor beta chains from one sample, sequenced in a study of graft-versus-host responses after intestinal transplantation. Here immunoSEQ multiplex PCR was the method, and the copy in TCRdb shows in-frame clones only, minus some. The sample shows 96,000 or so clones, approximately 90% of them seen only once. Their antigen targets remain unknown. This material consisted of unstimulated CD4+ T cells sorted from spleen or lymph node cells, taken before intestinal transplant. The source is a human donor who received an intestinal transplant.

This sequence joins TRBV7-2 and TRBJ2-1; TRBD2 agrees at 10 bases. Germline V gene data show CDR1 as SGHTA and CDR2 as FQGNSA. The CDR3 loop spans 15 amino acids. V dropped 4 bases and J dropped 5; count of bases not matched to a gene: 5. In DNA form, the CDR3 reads TGTGCCAGCAGCTCTAGCGGGAGAGTTCACAATGAGCAGTTCTTC. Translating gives CASSSSGRVHNEQFF.

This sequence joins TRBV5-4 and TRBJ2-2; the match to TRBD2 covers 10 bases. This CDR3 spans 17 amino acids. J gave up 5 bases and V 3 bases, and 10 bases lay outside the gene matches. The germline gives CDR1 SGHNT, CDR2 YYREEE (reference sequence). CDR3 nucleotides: TGTGCCAGCAGCTCCAAGGTCAGCGGGAGGGCTACCGGGGAGCTGTTTTTT. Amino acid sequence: CASSSKVSGRATGELFF.

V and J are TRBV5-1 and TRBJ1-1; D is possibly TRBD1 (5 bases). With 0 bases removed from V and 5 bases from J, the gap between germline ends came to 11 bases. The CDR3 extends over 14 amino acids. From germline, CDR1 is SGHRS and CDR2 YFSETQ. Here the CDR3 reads CASSLESGETEAFF. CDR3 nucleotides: TGCGCCAGCAGCTTGGAGTCGGGGGAGACTGAAGCTTTCTTT. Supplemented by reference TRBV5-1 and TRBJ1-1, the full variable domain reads KAGVTQTPRYLIKTRGQQVTLSCSPISGHRSVSWYQQTPGQGLQFLFEYFSETQRNKGNFPGRFSGRQFSNSRSEMNVSTLELGDSALYLCASSLESGETEAFFGQGTRLTVV.

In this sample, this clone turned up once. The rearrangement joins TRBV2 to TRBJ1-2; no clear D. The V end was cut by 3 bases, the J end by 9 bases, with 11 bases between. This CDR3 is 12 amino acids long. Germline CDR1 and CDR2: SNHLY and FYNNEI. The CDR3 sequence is CASSDGRTRYTF. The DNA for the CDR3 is TGTGCCAGCAGTGATGGGAGGACCCGCTACACCTTC.

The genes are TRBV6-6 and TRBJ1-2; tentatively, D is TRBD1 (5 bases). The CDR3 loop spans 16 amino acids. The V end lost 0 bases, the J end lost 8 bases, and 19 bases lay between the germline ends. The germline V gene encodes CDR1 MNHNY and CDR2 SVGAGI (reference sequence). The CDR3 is CASSYSVQGVMGGYTF. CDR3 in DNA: TGTGCCAGCAGTTACTCGGTTCAAGGGGTCATGGGAGGCTACACCTTC.

The DNA of the CDR3 is TGTGCCAGCTCACCCCGGTTGCAGGGGGCGGAGACCCAGTACTTC. Translated: CASSPRLQGAETQYF. V and J are TRBV18 and TRBJ2-5; TRBD1 matches 8 bases. J was trimmed by 5 bases and V by 3 bases; bases with no gene match: 8. The CDR3 has 15 residues. Germline V gene sequence: CDR1 KGHSH, CDR2 LQKENI.

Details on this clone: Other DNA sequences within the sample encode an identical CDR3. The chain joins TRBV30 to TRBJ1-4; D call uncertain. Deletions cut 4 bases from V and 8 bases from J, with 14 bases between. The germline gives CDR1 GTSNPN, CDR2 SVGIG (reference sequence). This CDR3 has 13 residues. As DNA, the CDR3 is TGTGCCTGGAACTGGGGAACGGGGGAAAAACTGTTTTTT. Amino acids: CAWNWGTGEKLFF.

The CDR3 nucleotides are TGTGCCACCAGCAGAGATATCGGTAACCAGTACTTC. Translation gives CATSRDIGNQYF. The J gene is TRBJ2-5, the V gene TRBV15; D gene ambiguous. The germline CDR1 and CDR2 sequences are LNHNV and YYDKDF (reference sequence). V lost 0 bases and J 10 bases, leaving 9 bases between the germline ends. The CDR3 contains 12 residues.

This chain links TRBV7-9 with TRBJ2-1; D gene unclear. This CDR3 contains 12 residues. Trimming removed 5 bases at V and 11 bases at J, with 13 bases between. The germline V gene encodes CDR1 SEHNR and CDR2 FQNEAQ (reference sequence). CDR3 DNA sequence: TGTGCCAGCAGCCAGACTGGTTCTCAGCAGTTCTTC. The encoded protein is CASSQTGSQQFF.

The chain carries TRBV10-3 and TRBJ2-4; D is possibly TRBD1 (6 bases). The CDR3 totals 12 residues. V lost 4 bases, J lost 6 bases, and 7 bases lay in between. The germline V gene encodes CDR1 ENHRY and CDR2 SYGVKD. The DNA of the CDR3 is TGTGCCATCAGTGTACAGGGAAACATTCAGTACTTC. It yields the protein CAISVQGNIQYF.

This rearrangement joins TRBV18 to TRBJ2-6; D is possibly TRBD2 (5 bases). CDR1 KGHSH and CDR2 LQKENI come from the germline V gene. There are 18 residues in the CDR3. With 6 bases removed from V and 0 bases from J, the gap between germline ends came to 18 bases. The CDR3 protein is CASSTGVGSGSGANVLTF. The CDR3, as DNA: TGTGCCAGCTCTACCGGGGTGGGCTCGGGCTCTGGGGCCAACGTCCTGACTTTC.

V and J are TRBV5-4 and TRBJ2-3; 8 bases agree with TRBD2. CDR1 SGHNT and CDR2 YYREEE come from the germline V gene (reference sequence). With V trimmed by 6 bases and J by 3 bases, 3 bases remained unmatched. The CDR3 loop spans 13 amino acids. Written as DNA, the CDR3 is TGTGCCAGCAACGGCGGGGGGACAGATACGCAGTATTTT. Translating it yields CASNGGGTDTQYF.

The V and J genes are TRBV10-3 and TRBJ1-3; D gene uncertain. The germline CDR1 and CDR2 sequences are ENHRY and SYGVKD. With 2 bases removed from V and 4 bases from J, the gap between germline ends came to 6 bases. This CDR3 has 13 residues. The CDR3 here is CAISEGLGNTIYF. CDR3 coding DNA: TGTGCCATCAGTGAGGGGCTCGGAAACACCATATATTTT.

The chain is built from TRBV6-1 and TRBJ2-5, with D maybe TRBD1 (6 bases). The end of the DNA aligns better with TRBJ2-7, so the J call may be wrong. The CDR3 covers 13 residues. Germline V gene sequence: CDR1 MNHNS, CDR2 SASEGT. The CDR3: CASRTDLYYEQYF. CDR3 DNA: TGTGCCAGTAGGACAGATCTATACTACGAGCAGTACTTC.

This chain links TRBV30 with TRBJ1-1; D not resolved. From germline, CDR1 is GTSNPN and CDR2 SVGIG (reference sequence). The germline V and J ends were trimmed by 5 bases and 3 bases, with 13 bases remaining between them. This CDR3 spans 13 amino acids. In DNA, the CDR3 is TGTGCCTGGGATCGGAGGCTCTACACTGAAGCTTTCTTT. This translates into CAWDRRLYTEAFF.

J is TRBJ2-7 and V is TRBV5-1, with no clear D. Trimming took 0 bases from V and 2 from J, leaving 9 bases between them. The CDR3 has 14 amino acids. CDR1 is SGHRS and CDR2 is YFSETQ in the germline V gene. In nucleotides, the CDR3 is TGCGCCAGCAGCTTGGATCGCGAGCCCTACGAGCAGTACTTC. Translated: CASSLDREPYEQYF.

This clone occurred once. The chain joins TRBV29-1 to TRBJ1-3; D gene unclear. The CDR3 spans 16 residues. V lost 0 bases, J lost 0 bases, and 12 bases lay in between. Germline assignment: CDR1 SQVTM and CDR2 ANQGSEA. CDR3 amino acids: CSVEDWASSSGNTIYF. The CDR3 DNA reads TGCAGCGTTGAAGATTGGGCCAGCTCCTCTGGAAACACCATATATTTT.

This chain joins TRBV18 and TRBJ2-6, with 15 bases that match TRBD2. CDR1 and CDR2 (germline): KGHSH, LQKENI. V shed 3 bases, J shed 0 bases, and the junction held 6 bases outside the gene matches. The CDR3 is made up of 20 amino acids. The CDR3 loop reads CASSPRTSGGVSSGANVLTF. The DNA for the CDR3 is TGTGCCAGCTCACCGAGGACTAGCGGGGGGGTGAGCTCTGGGGCCAACGTCCTGACTTTC.

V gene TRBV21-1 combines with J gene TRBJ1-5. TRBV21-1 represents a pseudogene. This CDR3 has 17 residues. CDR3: CASPKALKRGDSQPQHF. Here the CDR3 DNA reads TGTGCCAGCCCGAAAGCCCTAAAACGGGGAGATAGTCAGCCCCAGCATTTT.

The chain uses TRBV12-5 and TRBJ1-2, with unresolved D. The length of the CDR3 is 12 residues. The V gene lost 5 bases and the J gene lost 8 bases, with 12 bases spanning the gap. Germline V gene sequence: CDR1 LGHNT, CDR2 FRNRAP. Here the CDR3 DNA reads TGTGCTAGTGGTCCCCCGACTTACGGCTACACCTTC. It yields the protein CASGPPTYGYTF.

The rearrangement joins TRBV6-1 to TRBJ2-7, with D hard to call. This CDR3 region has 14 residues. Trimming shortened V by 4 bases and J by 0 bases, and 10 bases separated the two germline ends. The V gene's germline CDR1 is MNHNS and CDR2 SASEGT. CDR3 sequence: CASSVHSGSYEQYF. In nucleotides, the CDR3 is TGTGCCAGCAGTGTCCACTCCGGCTCCTACGAGCAGTACTTC.

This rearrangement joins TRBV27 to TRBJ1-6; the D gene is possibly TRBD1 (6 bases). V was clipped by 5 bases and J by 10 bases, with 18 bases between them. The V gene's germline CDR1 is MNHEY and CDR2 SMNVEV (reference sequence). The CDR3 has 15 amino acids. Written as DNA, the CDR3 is TGTGCCAGCAGTCCCGGGGGGGGCCGGGCGTCACCCCTCCACTTT. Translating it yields CASSPGGGRASPLHF.

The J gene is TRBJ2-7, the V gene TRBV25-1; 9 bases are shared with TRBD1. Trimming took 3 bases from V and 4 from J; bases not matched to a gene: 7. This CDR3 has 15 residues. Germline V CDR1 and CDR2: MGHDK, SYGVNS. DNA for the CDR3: TGTGCCAGCAGTGAGACTGGGACAGGGATATACGAGCAGTACTTC. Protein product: CASSETGTGIYEQYF.

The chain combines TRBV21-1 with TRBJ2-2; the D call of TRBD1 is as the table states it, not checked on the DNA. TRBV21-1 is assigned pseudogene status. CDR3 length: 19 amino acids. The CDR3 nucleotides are TGTGCCAGCAGCAAAGCGGGTTACCCGACAACGGAGAACACCGGGGAGCTGTTTTTT. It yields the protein CASSKAGYPTTENTGELFF.